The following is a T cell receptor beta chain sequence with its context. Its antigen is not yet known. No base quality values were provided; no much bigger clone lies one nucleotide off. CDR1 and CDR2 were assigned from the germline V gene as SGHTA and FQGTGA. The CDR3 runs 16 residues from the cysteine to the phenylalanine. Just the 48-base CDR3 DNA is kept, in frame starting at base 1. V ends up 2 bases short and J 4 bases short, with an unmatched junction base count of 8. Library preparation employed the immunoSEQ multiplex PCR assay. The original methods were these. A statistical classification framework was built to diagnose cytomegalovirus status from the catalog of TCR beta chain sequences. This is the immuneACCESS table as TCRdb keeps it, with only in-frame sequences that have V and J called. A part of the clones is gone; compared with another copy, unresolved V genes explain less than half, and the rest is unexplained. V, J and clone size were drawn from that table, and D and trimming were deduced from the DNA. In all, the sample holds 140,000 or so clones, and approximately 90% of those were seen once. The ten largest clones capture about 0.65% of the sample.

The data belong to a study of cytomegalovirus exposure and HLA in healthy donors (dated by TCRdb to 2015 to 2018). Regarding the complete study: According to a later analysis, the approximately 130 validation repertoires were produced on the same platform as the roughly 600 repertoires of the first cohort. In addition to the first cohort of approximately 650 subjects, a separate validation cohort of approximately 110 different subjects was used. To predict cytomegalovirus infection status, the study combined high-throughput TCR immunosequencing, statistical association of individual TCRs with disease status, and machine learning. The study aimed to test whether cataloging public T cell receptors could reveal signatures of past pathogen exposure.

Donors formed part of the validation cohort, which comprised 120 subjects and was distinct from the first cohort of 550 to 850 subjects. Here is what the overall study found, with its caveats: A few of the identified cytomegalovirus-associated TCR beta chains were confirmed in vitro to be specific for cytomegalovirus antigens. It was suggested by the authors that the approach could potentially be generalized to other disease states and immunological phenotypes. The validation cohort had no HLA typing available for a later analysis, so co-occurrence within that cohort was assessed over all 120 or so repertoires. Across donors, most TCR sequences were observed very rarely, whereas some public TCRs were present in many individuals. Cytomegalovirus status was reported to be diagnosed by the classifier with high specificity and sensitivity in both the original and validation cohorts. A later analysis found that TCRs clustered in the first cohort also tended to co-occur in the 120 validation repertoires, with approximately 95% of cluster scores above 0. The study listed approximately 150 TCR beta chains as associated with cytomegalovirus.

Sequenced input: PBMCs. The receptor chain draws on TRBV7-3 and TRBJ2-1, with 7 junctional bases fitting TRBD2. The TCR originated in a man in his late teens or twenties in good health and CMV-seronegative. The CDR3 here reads CASSLGPGGIYNEQFF. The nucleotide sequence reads TGTGCCAGCAGCTTAGGTCCGGGGGGAATATACAATGAGCAGTTCTTC.